Listed here are 10 T cell receptor beta chains from one sample, sequenced in a study of CD8 T cells in Susac syndrome. RNA, at 0.5 to 1 ug, was reverse transcribed with random hexamers. TCRdb re-called the immunoSEQ multiplex PCR reads with MiXCR, one entry per CDR3 protein. The sample yields about 130,000 distinct CDR3 sequences, 95% seen once. The sequencing input was CD8+ T cells from PBMCs. The receptors come from a human donor with Susac syndrome.

V gene TRBV7-2 combines with J gene TRBJ2-7; 8 bases align to TRBD2. Germline V gene data show CDR1 as SGHTA and CDR2 as FQGNSA. V lost 6 bases to trimming and J lost 3 bases; unmatched junction nucleotides: 10. CDR3 length equals 15 residues. The CDR3 coding sequence is TGTGCCAGCAGGGAGCGGGGCGGGGGGCACTACGAGCAGTACTTC. This codes for CASRERGGGHYEQYF. The whole variable domain, filled in from reference TRBV7-2 and TRBJ2-7, reads GAGVSQSPSNKVTEKGKDVELRCDPISGHTALYWYRQSLGQGLEFLIYFQGNSAPDKSGLPSDRFSAERTGGSVSTLTIQRTQQEDSAVYLCASRERGGGHYEQYFGPGTRLTVT.

The chain has TRBV27 and TRBJ1-4, with 7 bases fitting TRBD1. V shed 6 bases and J 4 bases; nucleotides not matched to a gene: 5. Germline V lookup: CDR1 MNHEY, CDR2 SMNVEV (reference sequence). The CDR3 is 14 residues long. This CDR3 is CASRPGQLNEKLFF. The DNA for the CDR3 is TGTGCCAGCAGGCCGGGACAGCTTAATGAAAAACTGTTTTTT. The full variable domain, with the rest looked up from reference TRBV27 and TRBJ1-4, is EAQVTQNPRYLITVTGKKLTVTCSQNMNHEYMSWYRQDPGLGLRQIYYSMNVEVTDKGDVPEGYKVSRKEKRNFPLILESPSPNQTSLYFCASRPGQLNEKLFFGSGTQLSVL.

V is TRBV12-3 or TRBV12-4 and J is TRBJ2-1; no firm D call. This CDR3 spans 13 amino acids. V was clipped by 4 bases and J by 7 bases, with 11 bases between them. Here the CDR3 reads CASSSAGWNEQFF. The CDR3, as DNA: TGTGCCAGCAGTTCAGCTGGGTGGAATGAGCAGTTCTTC.

The chain joins TRBV29-1 to TRBJ2-1, with D unresolved. The CDR3 length is 12 residues. Germline CDR1 reads SQVTM; CDR2 reads ANQGSEA. Trimming pared 0 bases from V and 8 bases from J, leaving 8 bases between. The CDR3 reads CSVEDLTDEQFF. For the CDR3, the DNA is TGCAGCGTTGAAGATTTGACCGATGAGCAGTTCTTC.

The chain has TRBV3-1 and TRBJ2-5, with TRBD2 identical over 13 bases. Germline CDR1 is LGHDT and CDR2 is YNNKEL (reference sequence). J gave up 4 bases and V 5 bases, and 10 bases lay outside the gene matches. The CDR3 is made up of 17 amino acids. CDR3 in amino acids: CASSSLGLAGDGETQYF. As DNA, the CDR3 is TGTGCCAGCAGCTCCCTAGGACTAGCGGGAGATGGAGAGACCCAGTACTTC.

The chain joins TRBV7-8 to TRBJ2-4; TRBD1 agrees at 8 bases. This CDR3 has 17 residues. Germline lookup yields CDR1 SGHVS and CDR2 FQNEAQ. V was pared by 3 bases and J by 2 bases, with 9 bases of the junction left unmatched. The DNA for the CDR3 is TGTGCCAGCAGCTTGAACAGGGGGGAGGTGTCCAAAAACATTCAGTACTTC. Its translation is CASSLNRGEVSKNIQYF.

This chain links TRBV10-3 with TRBJ2-1; 12 bases map to TRBD2. From germline, CDR1 is ENHRY and CDR2 SYGVKD. The CDR3 spans 14 residues. V lost 5 bases and J lost 10; bases outside the gene matches: 6. The CDR3 region is CAISPSGRAWEQFF. The CDR3 region has the DNA TGTGCCATCAGTCCTAGCGGGAGGGCATGGGAGCAGTTCTTC.

The chain uses TRBV6-5 and TRBJ2-5, with TRBD1 matching over 10 bases. The junction had 6 bases not matched to a gene; V was cut back by 5 bases and J by 6 bases. The CDR3 loop spans 14 amino acids. The germline CDR1 and CDR2 sequences are MNHEY and SVGAGI. The CDR3 sequence: CASSGTGVGKTQYF. In nucleotides, the CDR3 is TGTGCCAGCAGTGGGACAGGGGTTGGGAAGACCCAGTACTTC.

This chain joins TRBV12-3 or TRBV12-4 and TRBJ1-5, with a tentative D call TRBD1 (5 bases). V gave up 4 bases and J gave up 1 base, with 14 bases separating them. The CDR3 is 16 amino acids. The CDR3 DNA sequence: TGTGCCAGCAGTTGGGGGGGTCAGGGAAGCAATCAGCCCCAGCATTTT. It is translated as CASSWGGQGSNQPQHF.

The chain uses TRBV11-1 and TRBJ2-1; unclear D gene. The germline gives CDR1 SGHAT, CDR2 FQDESV (reference sequence). The CDR3 sequence is 16 residues long. Trimming stripped 1 base from V and 1 base from J, with 11 bases between. CDR3 region: CASSLVGRTSYNEQFF. In DNA form, the CDR3 reads TGTGCCAGCAGCTTAGTAGGCCGTACATCCTACAATGAGCAGTTCTTC.